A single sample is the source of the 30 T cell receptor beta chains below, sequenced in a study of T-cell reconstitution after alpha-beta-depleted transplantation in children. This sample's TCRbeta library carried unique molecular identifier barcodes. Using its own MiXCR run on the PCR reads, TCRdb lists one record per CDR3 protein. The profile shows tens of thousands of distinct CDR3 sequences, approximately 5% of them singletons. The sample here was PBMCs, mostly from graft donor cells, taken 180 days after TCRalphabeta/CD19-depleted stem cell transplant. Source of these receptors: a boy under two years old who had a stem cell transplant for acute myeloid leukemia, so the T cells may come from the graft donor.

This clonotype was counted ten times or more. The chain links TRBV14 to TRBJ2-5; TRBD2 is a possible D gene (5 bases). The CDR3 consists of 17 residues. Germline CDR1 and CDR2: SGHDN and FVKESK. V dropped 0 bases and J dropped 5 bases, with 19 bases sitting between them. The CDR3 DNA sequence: TGTGCCAGCAGCCAAGATCGGAGGATCTATGGCCAGGAGACCCAGTACTTC. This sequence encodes CASSQDRRIYGQETQYF.

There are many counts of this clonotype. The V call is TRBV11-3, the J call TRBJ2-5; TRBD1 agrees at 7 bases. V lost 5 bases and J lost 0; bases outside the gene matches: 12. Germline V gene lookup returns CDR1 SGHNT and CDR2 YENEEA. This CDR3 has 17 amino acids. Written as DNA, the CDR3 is TGTGCCAGCAGCCTCCGAAGGGGACAGCCGTACCAAGAGACCCAGTACTTC. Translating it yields CASSLRRGQPYQETQYF. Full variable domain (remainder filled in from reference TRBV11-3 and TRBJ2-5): EAGVVQSPRYKIIEKKQPVAFWCNPISGHNTLYWYLQNLGQGPELLIRYENEEAVDDSQLPKDRFSAERLKGVDSTLKIQPAELGDSAVYLCASSLRRGQPYQETQYFGPGTRLLVL.

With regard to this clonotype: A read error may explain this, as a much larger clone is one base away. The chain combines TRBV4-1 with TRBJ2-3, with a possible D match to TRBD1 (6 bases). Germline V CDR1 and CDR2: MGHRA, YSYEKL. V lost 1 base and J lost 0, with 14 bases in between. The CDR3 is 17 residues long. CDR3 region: CASSQVGQGPSTDTQYF. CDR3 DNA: TGCGCCAGCAGCCAAGTCGGGCAGGGGCCCAGCACAGATACGCAGTATTTT.

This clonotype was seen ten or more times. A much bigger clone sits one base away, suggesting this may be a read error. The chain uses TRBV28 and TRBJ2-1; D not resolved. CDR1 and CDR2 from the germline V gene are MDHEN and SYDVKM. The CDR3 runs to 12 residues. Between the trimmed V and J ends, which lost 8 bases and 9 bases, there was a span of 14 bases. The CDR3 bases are TGTGCCAGCGCCCCGGAGCTATTTGAGCAGTTCTTC. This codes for CASAPELFEQFF.

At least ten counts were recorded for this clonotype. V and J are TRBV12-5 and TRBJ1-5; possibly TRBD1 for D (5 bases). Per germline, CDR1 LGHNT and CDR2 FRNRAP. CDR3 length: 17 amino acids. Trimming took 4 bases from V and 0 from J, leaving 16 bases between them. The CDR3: CASGYTLDSYSNQPQHF. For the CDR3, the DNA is TGTGCTAGTGGTTACACCCTCGACAGTTATAGCAATCAGCCCCAGCATTTT.

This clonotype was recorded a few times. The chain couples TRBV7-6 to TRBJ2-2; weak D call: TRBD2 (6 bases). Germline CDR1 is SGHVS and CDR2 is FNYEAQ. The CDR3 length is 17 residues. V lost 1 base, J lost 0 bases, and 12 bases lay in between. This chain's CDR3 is CASSLEEGQPNTGELFF. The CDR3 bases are TGTGCCAGCAGCTTAGAGGAGGGGCAGCCGAACACCGGGGAGCTGTTTTTT.

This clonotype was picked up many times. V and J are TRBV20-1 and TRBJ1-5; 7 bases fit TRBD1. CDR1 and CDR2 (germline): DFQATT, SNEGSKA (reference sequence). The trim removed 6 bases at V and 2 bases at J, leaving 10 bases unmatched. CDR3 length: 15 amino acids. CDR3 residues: CSARTGAGGNQPQHF. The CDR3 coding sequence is TGCAGTGCCCGAACAGGGGCCGGGGGCAATCAGCCCCAGCATTTT.

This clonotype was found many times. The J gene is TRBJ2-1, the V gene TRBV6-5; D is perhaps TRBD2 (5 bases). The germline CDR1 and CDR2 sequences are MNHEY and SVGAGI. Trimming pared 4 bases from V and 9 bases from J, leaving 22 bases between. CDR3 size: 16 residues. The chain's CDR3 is CASSWTPSPGGSEQFF. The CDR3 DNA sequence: TGTGCCAGCAGTTGGACCCCTAGCCCGGGTGGGAGTGAGCAGTTCTTC.

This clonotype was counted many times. The CDR3 DNA is TGTGCCACCAGTGAACTGGACAGTTCCGGGGATACGCAGTATTTT. This gives the protein CATSELDSSGDTQYF. The rearrangement joins TRBV24-1 to TRBJ2-3; maybe TRBD1 (6 bases). The V gene's germline CDR1 is KGHDR and CDR2 SFDVKD. V lost 4 bases and J 6 bases, leaving 16 bases between the germline ends. CDR3 length equals 15 residues.

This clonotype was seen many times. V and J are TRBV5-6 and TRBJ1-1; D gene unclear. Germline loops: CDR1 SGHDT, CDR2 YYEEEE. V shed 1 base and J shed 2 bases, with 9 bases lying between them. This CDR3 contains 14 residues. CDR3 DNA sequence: TGTGCCAGCAGCTTGCCCGGGGAAAACACTGAAGCTTTCTTT. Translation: CASSLPGENTEAFF. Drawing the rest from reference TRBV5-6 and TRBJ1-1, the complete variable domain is DAGVTQSPTHLIKTRGQQVTLRCSPKSGHDTVSWYQQALGQGPQFIFQYYEEEERQRGNFPDRFSGHQFPNYSSELNVNALLLGDSALYLCASSLPGENTEAFFGQGTRLTVV.

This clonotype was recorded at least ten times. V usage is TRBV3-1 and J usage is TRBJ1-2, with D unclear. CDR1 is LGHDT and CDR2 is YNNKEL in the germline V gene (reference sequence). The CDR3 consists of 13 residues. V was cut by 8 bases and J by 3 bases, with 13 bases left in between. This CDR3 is CASAPLNHYGYTF. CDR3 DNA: TGTGCCAGCGCCCCTCTGAATCACTATGGCTACACCTTC.

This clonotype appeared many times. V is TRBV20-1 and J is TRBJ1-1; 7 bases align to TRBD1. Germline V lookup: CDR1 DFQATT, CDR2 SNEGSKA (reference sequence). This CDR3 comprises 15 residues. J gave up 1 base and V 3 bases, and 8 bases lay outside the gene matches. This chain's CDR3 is CSARTGRGRNTEAFF. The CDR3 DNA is TGCAGTGCTAGGACAGGGAGAGGGAGGAACACTGAAGCTTTCTTT.

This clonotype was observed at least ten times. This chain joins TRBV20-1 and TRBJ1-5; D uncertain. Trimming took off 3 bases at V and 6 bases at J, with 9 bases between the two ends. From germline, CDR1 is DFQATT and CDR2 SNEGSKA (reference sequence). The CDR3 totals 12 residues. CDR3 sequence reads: CSARTSPQPQHF. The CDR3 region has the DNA TGCAGTGCTAGGACGTCTCCTCAGCCCCAGCATTTT.

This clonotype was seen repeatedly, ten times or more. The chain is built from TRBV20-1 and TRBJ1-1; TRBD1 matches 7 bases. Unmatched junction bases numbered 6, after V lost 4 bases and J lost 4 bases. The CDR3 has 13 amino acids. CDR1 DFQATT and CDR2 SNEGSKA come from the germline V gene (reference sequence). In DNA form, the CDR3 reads TGCAGTGCTAAGTTAGGGGGCAGCACTGAAGCTTTCTTT. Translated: CSAKLGGSTEAFF.

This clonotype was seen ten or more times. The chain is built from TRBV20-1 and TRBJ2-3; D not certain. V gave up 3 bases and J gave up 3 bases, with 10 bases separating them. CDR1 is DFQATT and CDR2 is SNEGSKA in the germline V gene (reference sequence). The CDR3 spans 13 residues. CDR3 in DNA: TGCAGTGCTAGTATGGGTAATACAGATACGCAGTATTTT. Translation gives CSASMGNTDTQYF.

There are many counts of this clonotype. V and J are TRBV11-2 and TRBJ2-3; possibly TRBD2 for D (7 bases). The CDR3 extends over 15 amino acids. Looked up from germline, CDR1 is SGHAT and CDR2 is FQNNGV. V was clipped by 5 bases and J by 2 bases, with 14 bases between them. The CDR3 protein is CASSRGGGDTDTQYF. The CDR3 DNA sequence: TGTGCCAGCAGCCGAGGGGGGGGTGACACAGATACGCAGTATTTT.

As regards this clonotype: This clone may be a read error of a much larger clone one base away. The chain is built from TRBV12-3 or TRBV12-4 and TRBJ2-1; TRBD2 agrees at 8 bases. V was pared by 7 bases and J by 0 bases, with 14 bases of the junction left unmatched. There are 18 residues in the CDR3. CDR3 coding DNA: TGTGCCAGCACTCCGGGACTAGGTAGGAAAGGCTCCTACAATGAGCAGTTCTTC. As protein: CASTPGLGRKGSYNEQFF.

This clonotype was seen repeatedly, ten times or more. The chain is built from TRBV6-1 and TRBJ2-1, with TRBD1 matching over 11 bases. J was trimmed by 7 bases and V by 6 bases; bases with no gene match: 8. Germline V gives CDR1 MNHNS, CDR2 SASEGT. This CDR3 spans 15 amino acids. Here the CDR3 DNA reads TGTGCCAGCAGCTTGGACAGGGGGCCTGTTAATGAGCAGTTCTTC. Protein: CASSLDRGPVNEQFF.

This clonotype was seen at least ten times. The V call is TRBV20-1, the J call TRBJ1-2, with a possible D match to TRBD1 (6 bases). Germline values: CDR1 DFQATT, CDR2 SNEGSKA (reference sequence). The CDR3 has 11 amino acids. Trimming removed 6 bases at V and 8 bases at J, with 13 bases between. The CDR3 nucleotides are TGCAGTGCGAAAAGGGGGGGCGGCTACACCTTC. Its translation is CSAKRGGGYTF.

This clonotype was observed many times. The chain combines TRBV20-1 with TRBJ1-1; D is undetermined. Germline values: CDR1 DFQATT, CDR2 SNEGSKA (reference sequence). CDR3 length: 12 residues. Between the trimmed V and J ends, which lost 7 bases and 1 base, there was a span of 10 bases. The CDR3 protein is CSGRRGNTEAFF. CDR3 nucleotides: TGCAGTGGGAGACGGGGGAACACTGAAGCTTTCTTT.

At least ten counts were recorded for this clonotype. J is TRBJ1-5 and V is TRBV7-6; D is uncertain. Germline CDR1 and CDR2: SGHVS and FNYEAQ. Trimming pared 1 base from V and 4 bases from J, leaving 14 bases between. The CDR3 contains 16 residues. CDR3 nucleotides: TGTGCCAGCAGCTTAGAGGTCAACGGTTCTAATCAGCCCCAGCATTTT. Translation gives CASSLEVNGSNQPQHF.

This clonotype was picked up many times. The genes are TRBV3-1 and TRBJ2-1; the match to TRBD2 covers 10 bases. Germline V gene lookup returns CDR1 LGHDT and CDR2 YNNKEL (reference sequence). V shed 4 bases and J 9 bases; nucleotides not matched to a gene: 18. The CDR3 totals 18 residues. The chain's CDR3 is CASSLDLLLAGPRSEQFF. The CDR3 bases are TGTGCCAGCAGCCTCGACTTACTACTAGCGGGGCCTCGGAGTGAGCAGTTCTTC.

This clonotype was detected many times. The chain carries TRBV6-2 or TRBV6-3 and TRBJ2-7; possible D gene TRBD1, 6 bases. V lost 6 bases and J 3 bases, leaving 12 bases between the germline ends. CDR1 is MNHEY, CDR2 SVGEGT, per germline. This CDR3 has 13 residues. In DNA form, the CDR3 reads TGTGCCAGCAGGCAGACAGGCCTCTACGAGCAGTACTTC. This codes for CASRQTGLYEQYF.

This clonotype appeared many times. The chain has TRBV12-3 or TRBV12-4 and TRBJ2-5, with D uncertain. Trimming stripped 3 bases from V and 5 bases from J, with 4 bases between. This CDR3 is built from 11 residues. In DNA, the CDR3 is TGTGCCAGCAGTTTGTTCGAGACCCAGTACTTC. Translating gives CASSLFETQYF.

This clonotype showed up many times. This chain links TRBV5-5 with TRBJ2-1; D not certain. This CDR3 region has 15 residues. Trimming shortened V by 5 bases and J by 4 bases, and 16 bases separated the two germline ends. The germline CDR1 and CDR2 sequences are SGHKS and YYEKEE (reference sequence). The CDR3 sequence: CASSVWRTQYNEQFF. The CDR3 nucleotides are TGTGCCAGCAGTGTGTGGCGGACCCAGTACAATGAGCAGTTCTTC.

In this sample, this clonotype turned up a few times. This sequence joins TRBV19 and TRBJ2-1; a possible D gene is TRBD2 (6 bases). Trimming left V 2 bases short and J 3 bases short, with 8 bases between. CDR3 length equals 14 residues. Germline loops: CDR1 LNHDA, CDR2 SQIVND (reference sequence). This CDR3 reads CASSISGFYNEQFF. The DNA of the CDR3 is TGTGCCAGTAGTATAAGCGGGTTCTACAATGAGCAGTTCTTC. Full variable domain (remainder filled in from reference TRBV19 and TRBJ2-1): DGGITQSPKYLFRKEGQNVTLSCEQNLNHDAMYWYRQDPGQGLRLIYYSQIVNDFQKGDIAEGYSVSREKKESFPLTVTSAQKNPTAFYLCASSISGFYNEQFFGPGTRLTVL.

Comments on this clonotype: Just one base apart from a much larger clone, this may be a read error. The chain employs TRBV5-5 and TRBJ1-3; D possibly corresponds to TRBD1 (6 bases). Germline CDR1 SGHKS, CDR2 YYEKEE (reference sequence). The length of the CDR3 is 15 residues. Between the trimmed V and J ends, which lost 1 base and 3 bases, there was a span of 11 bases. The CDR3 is CASSLLGAFGNTIYF. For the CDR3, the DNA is TGTGCCAGCAGCTTGTTGGGGGCCTTTGGAAACACCATATATTTT.

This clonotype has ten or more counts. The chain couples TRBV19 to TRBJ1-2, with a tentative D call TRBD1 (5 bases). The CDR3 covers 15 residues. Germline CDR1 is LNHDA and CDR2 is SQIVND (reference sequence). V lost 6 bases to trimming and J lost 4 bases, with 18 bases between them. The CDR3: CASRAVGEAGYGYTF. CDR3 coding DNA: TGTGCCAGTAGAGCTGTAGGGGAGGCCGGCTATGGCTACACCTTC.

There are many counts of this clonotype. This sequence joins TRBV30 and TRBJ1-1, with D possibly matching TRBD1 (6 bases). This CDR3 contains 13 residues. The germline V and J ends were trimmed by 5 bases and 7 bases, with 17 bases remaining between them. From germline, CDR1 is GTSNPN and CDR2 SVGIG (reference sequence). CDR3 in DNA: TGTGCCTGGGAGACAGGCTATAGGTATGAAGCTTTCTTT. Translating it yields CAWETGYRYEAFF.

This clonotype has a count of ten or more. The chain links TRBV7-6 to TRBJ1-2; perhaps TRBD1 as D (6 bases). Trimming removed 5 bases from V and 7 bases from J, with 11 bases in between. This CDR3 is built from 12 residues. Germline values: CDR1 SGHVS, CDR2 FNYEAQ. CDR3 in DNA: TGTGCCAGCAGCCCATACAGGGCTGGCTACACCTTC. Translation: CASSPYRAGYTF.